Below are 12 T cell receptor beta chains sequenced from a single sample in a study of cytomegalovirus exposure and HLA in healthy donors. The study ran its PCR with 60 Vbeta and 13 Jbeta primers. Repertoires were generated with immunoSEQ multiplex PCR, while TCRdb's copy carries only in-frame clones and drops some. The sample lists roughly 120,000 clones, around three quarters occurring once. The sequencing sample was made of PBMCs. Receptor source: a man between 18 and 35 years old in good health and CMV-seronegative.

This rearrangement joins TRBV6-5 to TRBJ2-7, with TRBD1 matching over 8 bases. The CDR3 runs 14 residues. The V gene's germline CDR1 is MNHEY and CDR2 SVGAGI. With 5 bases clipped from V and 6 bases from J, the junction kept 9 bases outside the gene matches. Here the CDR3 DNA reads TGTGCCAGCAGTCCAGACAGGGGCCCATCCGAGCAGTACGTC. Its protein product is CASSPDRGPSEQYV.

In this sample, this clone turned up once. An end of the junction does not agree with germline; a read error may underlie this. The CDR3 spells CSSSMDSYEQYF. For the CDR3, the DNA is TGTTCCAGCAGCATGGACAGCTACGAGCAGTACTTC. The chain is built from TRBV7-9 and TRBJ2-7, with D tentatively TRBD1 (6 bases). CDR1 and CDR2 from the germline V gene are SEHNR and FQNEAQ (reference sequence). The CDR3 runs to 12 residues.

The sample holds one count of this clone. The chain employs TRBV23-1 and TRBJ1-1, with a possible D match to TRBD1 (5 bases). TRBV23-1 is classed as an ORF, of uncertain function. The CDR3 is 11 residues long. V was pared by 6 bases and J by 11 bases, with 13 bases between. The DNA of the CDR3 is TGCGCCAGCAGCATCGGGGACTGGGCTTTCTTT. It yields the protein CASSIGDWAFF.

The CDR3 protein is CASSLERLDNEQFF. The CDR3 DNA reads TGTGCCAGCAGCTTGGAACGACTAGACAATGAGCAGTTCTTC. V is TRBV5-4 and J is TRBJ2-1; TRBD2 might be the D (6 bases). The V end was cut by 0 bases, the J end by 5 bases, with 9 bases between. Germline V gives CDR1 SGHNT, CDR2 YYREEE (reference sequence). The length of the CDR3 is 14 residues.

The chain is built from TRBV7-9 and TRBJ2-7, with TRBD1 identical over 7 bases. The V segment lost 1 base and the J segment 0 bases; nucleotides outside the gene matches: 6. CDR3 length equals 16 residues. Germline loops: CDR1 SEHNR, CDR2 FQNEAQ (reference sequence). CDR3 in amino acids: CASSLDNRGPSYEQYF. The CDR3 bases are TGTGCCAGCAGCTTAGATAACAGGGGTCCCTCCTACGAGCAGTACTTC.

The J gene is TRBJ1-1, the V gene TRBV30; 7 positions agree with TRBD1. Germline V gene lookup returns CDR1 GTSNPN and CDR2 SVGIG (reference sequence). The CDR3 length is 13 residues. Trimming at V came to 4 bases and at J to 9 bases, leaving 11 bases not matched to a gene. This chain's CDR3 is CAWTGGSIGKAFF. In DNA, the CDR3 is TGTGCCTGGACAGGGGGGTCCATTGGAAAAGCTTTCTTT. Full variable domain (remainder filled in from reference TRBV30 and TRBJ1-1): SQTIHQWPATLVQPVGSPLSLECTVEGTSNPNLYWYRQAAGRGLQLLFYSVGIGQISSEVPQNLSASRPQDRQFILSSKKLLLSDSGFYLCAWTGGSIGKAFFGQGTRLTVV.

V and J are TRBV4-3 and TRBJ2-3, with 8 bases identical to TRBD2. Germline V lookup: CDR1 LGHNA, CDR2 YSLEER. This CDR3 is built from 17 residues. Trimming removed 0 bases from V and 5 bases from J; junction bases left unmatched: 10. CDR3 loop: CASSQDDGRAVGDTQYF. The CDR3 DNA reads as TGCGCCAGCAGCCAAGACGACGGGAGGGCCGTTGGAGATACGCAGTATTTT.

This clone occurred a few times. This chain joins TRBV18 and TRBJ1-1; D not resolved. Germline lookup yields CDR1 KGHSH and CDR2 LQKENI. The CDR3 length is 13 residues. The V gene lost 1 base and the J gene lost 8 bases, with 11 bases spanning the gap. The CDR3 coding sequence is TGTGCCAGCTCACCACAAGGACTTGCCGAAGCTTTCTTT. Protein: CASSPQGLAEAFF.

The V call is TRBV5-4, the J call TRBJ1-3; 7 positions agree with TRBD1. Germline V CDR1 and CDR2: SGHNT, YYREEE (reference sequence). V shed 3 bases, J shed 1 base, and the junction held 7 bases outside the gene matches. The CDR3 covers 16 residues. The CDR3 loop is CASSYPDRESGNTIYF. The CDR3 DNA sequence: TGTGCCAGCAGCTACCCTGACAGGGAGTCTGGAAACACCATATATTTT.

As DNA, the CDR3 is TGTGCCAGCAGCTTAGATCAGCGAACGTACACTGAAGCTTTCTTT. Translated: CASSLDQRTYTEAFF. The chain joins TRBV11-2 to TRBJ1-1; D not certain. Per germline, CDR1 SGHAT and CDR2 FQNNGV. The CDR3 sequence is 15 residues long. V lost 0 bases to trimming and J lost 3 bases, with 11 bases between them.

This sequence joins TRBV6-1 and TRBJ1-1; tentative D call: TRBD1 (5 bases). Deletions cut 3 bases from V and 5 bases from J, with 13 bases between. Germline-derived CDR1 and CDR2 are MNHNS and SASEGT. This CDR3 has 14 residues. CDR3 nucleotide sequence: TGTGCCAGCAGTGATACAGGCTGGAAGACTGAAGCTTTCTTT. Translated, it gives CASSDTGWKTEAFF.

In this sample, this clone turned up once. The chain joins TRBV7-8 to TRBJ2-7; TRBD2 matches 7 bases. Germline assignment: CDR1 SGHVS and CDR2 FQNEAQ. The CDR3 has 15 amino acids. Germline trimming cut 1 base from V and 5 bases from J; bases unmatched to any gene: 8. In nucleotides, the CDR3 is TGTGCCAGCAGCTTAGGAGCAGGGAGGGGAAACGAGCAGTACTTC. It encodes CASSLGAGRGNEQYF.